A single sample gave rise to the 16 T cell receptor beta chains below, sequenced in a study of cytotoxic CD8 clonotypes in ibrutinib-treated CLL. Clones were read by immunoSEQ multiplex PCR, and TCRdb kept only the in-frame ones, dropping some. The sample lists tens of thousands of clones, 86% occurring once. This specimen was PBMCs, taken before ibrutinib treatment. The receptors were gathered from a human donor with chronic lymphocytic leukemia.

This rearrangement joins TRBV9 to TRBJ2-2; 11 bases map to TRBD1. After removal of 3 bases from V and 4 bases from J, the junction contained 5 bases not matched to a gene. The CDR3 loop spans 16 amino acids. The germline CDR1 and CDR2 sequences are SGDLS and YYNGEE. The CDR3 DNA is TGTGCCAGCAGCGCCCCTGGGACAGGGGGCACCGGGGAGCTGTTTTTT. The encoded protein is CASSAPGTGGTGELFF.

J is TRBJ2-3 and V is TRBV2, with 11 bases aligning to TRBD2. From germline, CDR1 is SNHLY and CDR2 FYNNEI. The CDR3 is made up of 14 amino acids. With V trimmed by 7 bases and J by 6 bases, 6 bases remained unmatched. For the CDR3, the DNA is TGTGCCAGCACCTGGACTAGCGGGCGGGATACGCAGTATTTT. Protein sequence: CASTWTSGRDTQYF.

The chain combines TRBV11-3 with TRBJ2-3; 7 bases align to TRBD1. The germline V gene has CDR1 SGHNT and CDR2 YENEEA. The J segment lost 2 bases and the V segment lost 5 bases, leaving 4 bases of the junction unmatched. CDR3 size: 14 residues. The CDR3 loop is CASSPGQATDTQYF. The CDR3 bases are TGTGCCAGCAGCCCCGGACAGGCCACAGATACGCAGTATTTT.

The gene calls are TRBV15 and TRBJ2-7; D may be TRBD2 (5 bases). Germline loops: CDR1 LNHNV, CDR2 YYDKDF (reference sequence). The CDR3 extends over 13 amino acids. The ends were cut back, 0 bases at V and 7 bases at J, with 10 bases in the middle. Written as DNA, the CDR3 is TGTGCCACCAGCAGAGATTCGAGAGGGGAGCAGTACTTC. Its protein product is CATSRDSRGEQYF.

V and J are TRBV27 and TRBJ1-2; D uncertain. CDR3 length: 14 amino acids. Per the germline V gene, CDR1 is MNHEY and CDR2 is SMNVEV (reference sequence). The V end lost 0 bases, the J end lost 1 base, and 6 bases lay between the germline ends. The CDR3 nucleotides read TGTGCCAGCAGTTTATCGGGTAATAACTATGGCTACACCTTC. It specifies CASSLSGNNYGYTF.

This clone has a single count. CDR3 loop: CAWSLPVGDSNQPQHF. Written as DNA, the CDR3 is TGTGCCTGGAGTCTACCCGTTGGGGATAGCAATCAGCCCCAGCATTTT. The chain employs TRBV30 and TRBJ1-5; D gene ambiguous. V was trimmed by 2 bases and J by 0 bases, leaving 14 bases between them. Germline V gene data show CDR1 as GTSNPN and CDR2 as SVGIG (reference sequence). The length of the CDR3 is 16 residues. The whole variable domain, remainder taken from reference TRBV30 and TRBJ1-5, is SQTIHQWPATLVQPVGSPLSLECTVEGTSNPNLYWYRQAAGRGLQLLFYSVGIGQISSEVPQNLSASRPQDRQFILSSKKLLLSDSGFYLCAWSLPVGDSNQPQHFGDGTRLSIL.

CDR3 amino acids: CASSPSGTRPGELFF. CDR3 nucleotides: TGTGCCAGCAGCCCCTCCGGGACTAGACCCGGGGAGCTGTTTTTT. This chain uses TRBV7-6 with TRBJ2-2; 8 bases agree with TRBD2. From germline, CDR1 is SGHVS and CDR2 FNYEAQ. Trimming took 5 bases from V and 6 from J; bases not matched to a gene: 8. The CDR3 runs 15 residues.

The chain carries TRBV28 and TRBJ1-2; D gene uncertain. Trimming took 2 bases from V and 1 from J, leaving 11 bases between them. CDR1 MDHEN and CDR2 SYDVKM come from the germline V gene. This CDR3 spans 15 amino acids. CDR3 sequence reads: CASSLLQRVNYGYTF. The CDR3 DNA follows: TGTGCCAGCAGTTTACTTCAAAGGGTTAACTATGGCTACACCTTC.

The genes are TRBV15 and TRBJ2-7; the D gene could be TRBD1 or TRBD2 (7 bases each). Germline CDR1 is LNHNV and CDR2 is YYDKDF (reference sequence). This CDR3 region has 15 residues. Trimming removed 0 bases at V and 2 bases at J, with 11 bases between. The CDR3 spells CATSREPGGAYEQYF. The CDR3, as DNA: TGTGCCACCAGCAGAGAGCCAGGGGGGGCCTACGAGCAGTACTTC.

This clone was counted between two and nine times. The chain is built from TRBV19 and TRBJ1-5; 7 bases map to TRBD1. With 5 bases clipped from V and 6 bases from J, the junction kept 10 bases outside the gene matches. This CDR3 region has 15 residues. Germline CDR1 reads LNHDA; CDR2 reads SQIVND (reference sequence). The CDR3 sequence is CASSLGRAGGQPQHF. DNA of the CDR3: TGTGCCAGTAGTTTGGGTCGGGCAGGGGGTCAGCCCCAGCATTTT.

The genes are TRBV5-1 and TRBJ2-3; TRBD2 aligns across 9 bases. Trimming cost V 4 bases and J 0 bases; bases outside gene matches: 9. The germline V gene has CDR1 SGHRS and CDR2 YFSETQ. This CDR3 has 17 residues. DNA for the CDR3: TGCGCCAGCAGCATAGACCCTAGCGGGGCAAGCACAGATACGCAGTATTTT. This translates into CASSIDPSGASTDTQYF.

As for this clone: A read error may account for a junction end that differs from germline. This chain links TRBV11-2 with TRBJ2-2; D is unresolved. The length of the CDR3 is 15 residues. Germline-derived CDR1 and CDR2 are SGHAT and FQNNGV. The CDR3 DNA reads TGTGCCAGCAGCTTAAGAGCCAGGAACGCCGGGGAGCTGTTTTTT. Amino acids: CASSLRARNAGELFF.

The chain combines TRBV19 with TRBJ1-5, with TRBD1 as a possible D gene (5 bases). The CDR3 consists of 17 residues. The germline V gene encodes CDR1 LNHDA and CDR2 SQIVND (reference sequence). V lost 1 base and J lost 2, with 15 bases in between. The CDR3 spells CASSIGGRGWGNQPQHF. The CDR3 DNA follows: TGTGCCAGTAGTATAGGGGGGAGAGGGTGGGGCAATCAGCCCCAGCATTTT.

This rearrangement joins TRBV5-4 to TRBJ1-4; the D gene is possibly TRBD1 (5 bases). With 0 bases removed from V and 6 bases from J, the gap between germline ends came to 9 bases. This CDR3 comprises 14 residues. Germline lookup yields CDR1 SGHNT and CDR2 YYREEE (reference sequence). CDR3 in DNA: TGTGCCAGCAGCTTGGAGGGGCCGGATGAAAAACTGTTTTTT. Its protein product is CASSLEGPDEKLFF. The entire variable domain, with the rest obtained from reference TRBV5-4 and TRBJ1-4, is as follows: ETGVTQSPTHLIKTRGQQVTLRCSSQSGHNTVSWYQQALGQGPQFIFQYYREEENGRGNFPPRFSGLQFPNYSSELNVNALELDDSALYLCASSLEGPDEKLFFGSGTQLSVL.

This chain links TRBV7-9 with TRBJ1-1, with 7 bases fitting TRBD1. This CDR3 comprises 13 residues. The trim removed 5 bases at V and 8 bases at J, leaving 8 bases unmatched. Germline V CDR1 and CDR2: SEHNR, FQNEAQ (reference sequence). The CDR3 loop is CASSPPNRGEAFF. CDR3 DNA sequence: TGTGCCAGCAGCCCTCCCAACAGGGGAGAAGCTTTCTTT.

V gene TRBV4-2 combines with J gene TRBJ2-5; no clear D. V lost 0 bases, J lost 1 base, and 9 bases lay in between. The germline CDR1 and CDR2 sequences are LGHNA and YNFKEQ. The CDR3 spans 15 residues. In DNA, the CDR3 is TGTGCCAGCAGCCAAGACCCGTGGGGCCAAGAGACCCAGTACTTC. Its protein product is CASSQDPWGQETQYF.